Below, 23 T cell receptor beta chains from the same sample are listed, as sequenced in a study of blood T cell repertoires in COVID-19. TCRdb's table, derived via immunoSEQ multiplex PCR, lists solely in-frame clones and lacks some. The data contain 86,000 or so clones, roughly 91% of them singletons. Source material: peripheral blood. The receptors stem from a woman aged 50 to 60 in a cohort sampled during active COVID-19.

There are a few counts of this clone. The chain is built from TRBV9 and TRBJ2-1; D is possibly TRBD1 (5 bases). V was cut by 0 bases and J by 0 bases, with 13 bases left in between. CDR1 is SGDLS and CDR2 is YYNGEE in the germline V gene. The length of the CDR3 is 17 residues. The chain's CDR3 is CASSVEDSRSSYNEQFF. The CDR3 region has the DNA TGTGCCAGCAGCGTAGAAGACAGCCGGAGCTCCTACAATGAGCAGTTCTTC.

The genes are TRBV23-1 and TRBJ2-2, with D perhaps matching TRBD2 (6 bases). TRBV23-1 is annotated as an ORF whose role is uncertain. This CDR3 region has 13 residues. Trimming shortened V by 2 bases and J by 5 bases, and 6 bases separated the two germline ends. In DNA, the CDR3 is TGCGCCAGCAGTCAAGGGGGGACCGGGGAGCTGTTTTTT. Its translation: CASSQGGTGELFF.

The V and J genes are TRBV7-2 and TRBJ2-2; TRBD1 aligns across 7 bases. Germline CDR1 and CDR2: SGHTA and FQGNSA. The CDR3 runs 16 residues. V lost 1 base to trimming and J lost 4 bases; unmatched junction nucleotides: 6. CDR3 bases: TGTGCCAGCAGCTTAGTAGGGGGCTCTGGCACCGGGGAGCTGTTTTTT. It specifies CASSLVGGSGTGELFF.

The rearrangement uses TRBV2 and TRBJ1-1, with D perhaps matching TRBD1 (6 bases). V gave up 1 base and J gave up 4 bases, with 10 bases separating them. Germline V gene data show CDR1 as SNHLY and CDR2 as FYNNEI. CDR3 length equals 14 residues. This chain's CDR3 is CASSEGPRGTEAFF. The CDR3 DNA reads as TGTGCCAGCAGTGAAGGTCCCAGGGGCACTGAAGCTTTCTTT.

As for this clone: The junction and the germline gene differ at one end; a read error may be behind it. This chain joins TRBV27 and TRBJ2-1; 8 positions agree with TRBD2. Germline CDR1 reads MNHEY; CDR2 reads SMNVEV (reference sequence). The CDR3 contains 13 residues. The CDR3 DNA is TGTGCCAGCAGTTTATCGAGTTTGGGGACTAGAGTCTTC. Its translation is CASSLSSLGTRVF.

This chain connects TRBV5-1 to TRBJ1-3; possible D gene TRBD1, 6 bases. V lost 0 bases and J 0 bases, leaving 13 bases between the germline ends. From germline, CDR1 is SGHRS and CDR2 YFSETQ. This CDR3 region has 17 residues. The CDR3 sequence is CASSLAIGQHSGNTIYF. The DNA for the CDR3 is TGCGCCAGCAGCTTGGCCATCGGACAGCACTCTGGAAACACCATATATTTT.

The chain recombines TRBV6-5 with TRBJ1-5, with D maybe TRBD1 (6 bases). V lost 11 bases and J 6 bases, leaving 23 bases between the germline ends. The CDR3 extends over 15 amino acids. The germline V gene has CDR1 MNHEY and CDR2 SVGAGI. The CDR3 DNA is TGTGCCTCTCTCAGGGGCGGCAAAGGAGTTCAGCCCCAGCATTTT. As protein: CASLRGGKGVQPQHF.

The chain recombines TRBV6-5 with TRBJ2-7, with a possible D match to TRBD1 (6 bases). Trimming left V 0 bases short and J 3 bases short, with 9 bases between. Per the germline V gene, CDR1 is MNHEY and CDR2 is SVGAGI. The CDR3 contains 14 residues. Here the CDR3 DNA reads TGTGCCAGCAGTTACTCGGACAGTTTCTACGAGCAGTACTTC. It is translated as CASSYSDSFYEQYF.

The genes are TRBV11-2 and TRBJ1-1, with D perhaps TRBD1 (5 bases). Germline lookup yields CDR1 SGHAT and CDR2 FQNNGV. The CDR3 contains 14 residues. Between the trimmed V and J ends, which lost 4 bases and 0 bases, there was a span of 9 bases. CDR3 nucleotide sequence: TGTGCCAGCAGCTCGACAGCCTTGAACACTGAAGCTTTCTTT. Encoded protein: CASSSTALNTEAFF.

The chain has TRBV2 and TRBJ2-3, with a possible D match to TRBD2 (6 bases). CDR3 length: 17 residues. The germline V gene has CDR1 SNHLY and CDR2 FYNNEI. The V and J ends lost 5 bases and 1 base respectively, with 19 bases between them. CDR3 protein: CASSPEAGTPRTDTQYF. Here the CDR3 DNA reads TGTGCCAGCAGTCCGGAGGCCGGGACTCCACGCACAGATACGCAGTATTTT.

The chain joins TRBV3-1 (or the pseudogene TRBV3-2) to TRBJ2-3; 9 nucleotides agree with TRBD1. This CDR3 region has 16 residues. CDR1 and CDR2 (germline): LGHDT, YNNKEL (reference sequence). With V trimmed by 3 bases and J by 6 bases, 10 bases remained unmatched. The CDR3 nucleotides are TGTGCCAGCAGCCAGAGCACCGGGACAGGGTTCGATACGCAGTATTTT. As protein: CASSQSTGTGFDTQYF.

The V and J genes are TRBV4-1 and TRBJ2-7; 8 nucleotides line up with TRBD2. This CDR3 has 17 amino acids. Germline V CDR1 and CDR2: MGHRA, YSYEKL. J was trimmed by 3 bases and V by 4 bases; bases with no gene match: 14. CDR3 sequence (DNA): TGCGCCAGCAGCCGGAAGAGCGGGGGCCTCACCTTCTACGAGCAGTACTTC. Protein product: CASSRKSGGLTFYEQYF.

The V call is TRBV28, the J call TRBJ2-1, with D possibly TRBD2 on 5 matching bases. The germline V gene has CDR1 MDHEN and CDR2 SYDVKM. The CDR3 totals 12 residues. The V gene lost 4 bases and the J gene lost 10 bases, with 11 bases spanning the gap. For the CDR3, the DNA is TGTGCCAGCAGTTCGTCACTAGGGGAGCAGTTCTTC. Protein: CASSSSLGEQFF.

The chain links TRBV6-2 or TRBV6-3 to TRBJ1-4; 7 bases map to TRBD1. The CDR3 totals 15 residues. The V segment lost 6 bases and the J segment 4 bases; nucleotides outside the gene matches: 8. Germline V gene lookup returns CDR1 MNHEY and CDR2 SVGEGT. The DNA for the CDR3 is TGTGCCAGCAGCTATAGGACAGGCAATAATGAAAAACTGTTTTTT. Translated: CASSYRTGNNEKLFF.

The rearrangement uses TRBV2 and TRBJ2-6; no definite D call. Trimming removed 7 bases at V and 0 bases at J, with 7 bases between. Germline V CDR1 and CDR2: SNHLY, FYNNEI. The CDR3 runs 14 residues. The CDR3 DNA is TGTGCCAGCATGAGAGACTCTGGGGCCAACGTCCTGACTTTC. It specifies CASMRDSGANVLTF.

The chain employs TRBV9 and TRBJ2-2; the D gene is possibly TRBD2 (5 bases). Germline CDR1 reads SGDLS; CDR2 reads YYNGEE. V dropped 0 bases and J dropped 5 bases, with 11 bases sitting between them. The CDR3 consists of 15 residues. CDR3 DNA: TGTGCCAGCAGCGTAGATGGGTCGGGGACCGGGGAGCTGTTTTTT. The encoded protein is CASSVDGSGTGELFF. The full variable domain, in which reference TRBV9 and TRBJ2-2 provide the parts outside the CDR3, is DSGVTQTPKHLITATGQRVTLRCSPRSGDLSVYWYQQSLDQGLQFLIQYYNGEERAKGNILERFSAQQFPDLHSELNLSSLELGDSALYFCASSVDGSGTGELFFGEGSRLTVL.

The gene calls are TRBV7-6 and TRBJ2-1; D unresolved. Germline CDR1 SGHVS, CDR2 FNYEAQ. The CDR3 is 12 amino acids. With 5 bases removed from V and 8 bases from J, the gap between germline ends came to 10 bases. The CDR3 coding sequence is TGTGCCAGCAGCCCACTCGGTCATGAGCAGTTCTTC. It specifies CASSPLGHEQFF.

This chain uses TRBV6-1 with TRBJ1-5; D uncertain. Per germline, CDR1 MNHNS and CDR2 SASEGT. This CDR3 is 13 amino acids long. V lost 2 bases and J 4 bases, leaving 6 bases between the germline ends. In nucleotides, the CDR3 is TGTGCCAGCAGTGAATCCCTTAATCAGCCCCAGCATTTT. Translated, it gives CASSESLNQPQHF.

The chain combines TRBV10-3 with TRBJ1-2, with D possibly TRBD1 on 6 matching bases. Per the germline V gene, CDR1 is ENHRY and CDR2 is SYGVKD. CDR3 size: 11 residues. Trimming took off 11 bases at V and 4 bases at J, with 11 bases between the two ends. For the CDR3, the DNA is TGTGCCGCCGGGGGGGCCTATGGCTACACCTTC. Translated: CAAGGAYGYTF.

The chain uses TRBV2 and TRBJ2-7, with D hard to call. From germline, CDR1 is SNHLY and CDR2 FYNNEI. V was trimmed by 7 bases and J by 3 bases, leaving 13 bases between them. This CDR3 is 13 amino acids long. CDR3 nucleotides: TGTGCCAGCACCCGAACCCTACGCTACGAGCAGTACTTC. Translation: CASTRTLRYEQYF.

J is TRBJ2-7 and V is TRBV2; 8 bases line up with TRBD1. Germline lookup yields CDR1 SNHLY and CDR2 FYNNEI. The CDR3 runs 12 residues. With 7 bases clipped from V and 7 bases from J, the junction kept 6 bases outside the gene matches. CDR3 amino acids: CASTGRGLEQYF. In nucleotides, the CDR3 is TGTGCCAGCACGGGCAGGGGGCTTGAGCAGTACTTC.

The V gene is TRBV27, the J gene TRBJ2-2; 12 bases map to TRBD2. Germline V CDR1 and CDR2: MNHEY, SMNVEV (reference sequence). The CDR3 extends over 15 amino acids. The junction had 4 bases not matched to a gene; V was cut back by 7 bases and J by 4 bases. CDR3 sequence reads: CASTPSGRGTGELFF. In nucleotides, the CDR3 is TGTGCCAGCACTCCTAGCGGGAGGGGCACCGGGGAGCTGTTTTTT.

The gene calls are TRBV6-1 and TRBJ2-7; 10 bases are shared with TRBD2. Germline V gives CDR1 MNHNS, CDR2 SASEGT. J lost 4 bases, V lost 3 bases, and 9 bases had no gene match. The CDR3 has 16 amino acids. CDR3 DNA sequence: TGTGCCAGCAGTGAGTTTCTAGCGGGGGTAGGGTACGAGCAGTACTTC. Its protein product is CASSEFLAGVGYEQYF.